Listed below are T cell receptor beta chains from one sample, sequenced in a study of T cells in Graves' hyperthyroidism and ophthalmopathy. TCRdb processed the multiplex PCR reads anew with MiXCR; each CDR3 protein has one entry. The sample consists of hundreds of thousands of distinct CDR3 sequences, approximately 25% of them appearing once. The sequencing sample was made of blood. The receptors were gathered from a woman aged 25 to 39 with Graves' ophthalmopathy. The CDR3 runs from the conserved cysteine through the conserved F or W.

TRBV12-3/TRBV12-4	TRBJ1-3	16	CASSLALSGAGNTIYF
TRBV6-1	TRBJ1-1	14	CASSPQLSRRDAFF
TRBV20-1	TRBJ2-2	11	CSAEGAGELFF
TRBV10-3	TRBJ2-5	12	CATKMGSETQYF
TRBV6-2/TRBV6-3	TRBJ1-5	16	CASSPQGDLINQPQHF
TRBV11-2	TRBJ1-1	13	CASSFRGYTEAFF
TRBV2	TRBJ2-4	13	CASAGLAKNIQYF
TRBV6-2/TRBV6-3	TRBJ2-7	16	CASSLGRGPSSYEQYF
TRBV19	TRBJ1-1	13	CASSIPDRAEAFF
TRBV20-1	TRBJ1-1	14	CSAGTGGGNTEAFF
TRBV20-1	TRBJ2-5	15	CSARDPRTGEETQYF
TRBV30	TRBJ1-3	15	CACPSDRSSGNTIYF
TRBV7-8	TRBJ1-2	13	CASNSGGSYGYTF
TRBV28	TRBJ2-5	11	CASNERETQYF
TRBV20-1	TRBJ2-5	16	CSAREASGGLGETQYF
TRBV12-3/TRBV12-4	TRBJ1-1	11	CASSLKGVAFF
TRBV19	TRBJ1-2	16	CASSPGQGEQSYGYTF
TRBV2	TRBJ1-5	15	CASSENLNSNQPQHF
TRBV12-3/TRBV12-4	TRBJ1-5	15	CASSLSQGGNQPQHF
TRBV6-1	TRBJ2-4	15	CASRPPPDRGSIQYF
TRBV4-3	TRBJ1-2	13	CASSQPQGGGYTF
TRBV10-3	TRBJ1-1	13	CAISDRGETEAFF
TRBV28	TRBJ2-5	14	CASSQTGTTSLQYF
TRBV18	TRBJ2-7	15	CASSLTGTHSYEQYF
TRBV19	TRBJ1-5	14	CASSIDQGTQPQHF
TRBV5-5	TRBJ1-5	15	CASSLGPGGNQPQHF
TRBV7-9	TRBJ1-3	14	CASTFQGAGNTIYF
TRBV27	TRBJ1-1	16	CASSTGQGIWNTEAFF
TRBV6-2/TRBV6-3	TRBJ1-2	13	CASSYSQGPGYTF
TRBV10-3	TRBJ2-5	13	CAISVEDQETQYF
TRBV6-1	TRBJ1-2	13	CVSSEGTGYGYTF
TRBV19	TRBJ1-2	14	CASSIADRSYGYTF
TRBV28	TRBJ1-1	13	CASSPPGAREAFF
TRBV25-1	TRBJ2-7	14	CASSDSDRDYEQYF
TRBV24-1	TRBJ1-2	13	CATSDRVVSGYTF
TRBV25-1	TRBJ2-7	14	CASIPDRGAYEQYF
TRBV28	TRBJ1-5	17	CASSFWRLKFGNQPQHF
TRBV7-2	TRBJ2-5	16	CASSPSSGGGRETQYF
TRBV4-1	TRBJ2-7	14	CASSQAPGPYEQYF
TRBV30	TRBJ2-5	11	CAWSFGQYQYF
TRBV20-1	TRBJ2-3	15	CSGMKLAGGTDTQYF
TRBV10-3	TRBJ2-7	12	CAISASTYEQYF
TRBV12-3/TRBV12-4	TRBJ2-2	14	CASTDFDTTGELFF
TRBV19	TRBJ1-5	13	CASRKHSNQPQHF
TRBV6-2/TRBV6-3	TRBJ1-1	17	CASSYSSLRVRNTEAFF
TRBV6-5	TRBJ2-7	14	CASSYTGGTYEQYF
TRBV18	TRBJ2-5	14	CASSRQEQAETQYF
TRBV7-8	TRBJ1-5	14	CASSLLSGNQPQHF
TRBV10-3	TRBJ1-2	15	CATADVVVPNYGYTF